The TCR beta chain described here comes from a study of blood T cell repertoires in COVID-19. The CDR3 is 14 residues long. V was shortened by 2 bases and J by 1 base, with 6 bases between the two germline ends. Germline V gene lookup returns CDR1 KGHSH and CDR2 LQKENI. The assay was immunoSEQ multiplex PCR, and TCRdb's table has in-frame clones only and misses some. The data hold 60,000 to 90,000 clones, with roughly 84% observed a single time. This TCR was recovered from a man in his fifties with acute or convalescent COVID-19. The sample taken for sequencing was peripheral blood. This chain connects TRBV18 to TRBJ1-3, with D hard to call. The CDR3 DNA sequence: TGTGCCAGCTCACCAGAGGATTCTGGAAACACCATATATTTT. Translated, it gives CASSPEDSGNTIYF.